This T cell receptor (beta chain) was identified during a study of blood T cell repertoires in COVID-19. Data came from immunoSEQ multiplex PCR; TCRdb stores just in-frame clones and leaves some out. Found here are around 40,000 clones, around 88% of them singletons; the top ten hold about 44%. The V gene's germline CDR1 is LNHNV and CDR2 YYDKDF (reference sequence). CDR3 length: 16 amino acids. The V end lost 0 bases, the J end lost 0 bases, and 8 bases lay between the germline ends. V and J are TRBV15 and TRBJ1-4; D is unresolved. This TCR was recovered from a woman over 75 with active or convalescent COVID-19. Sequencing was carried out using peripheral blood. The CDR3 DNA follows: TGTGCCACCAGCAGAGATCATGGAGCAACTAATGAAAAACTGTTTTTT. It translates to CATSRDHGATNEKLFF.